The present T cell receptor (beta chain) was sequenced within a study of a mutant IDH1 vaccine in newly diagnosed glioma listed by TCRdb under 2021. About the investigation overall: Eight vaccinations were administered to patients in weeks 1, 3, 5, 7, 11, 15, 19 and 23, corresponding to visits V03 through V10. Vaccination started 4-6 weeks after radiotherapy alone, or was given together with temozolomide cycles in the groups whose treatment included chemotherapy. Of the 25 to 35 patients who were treated, approximately 60% were male and approximately 38% were female, and the mean age was about 37 years. Before enrollment, most patients had been given radiochemotherapy with temozolomide as standard therapy, while the rest had received either radiotherapy alone or temozolomide alone. Peripheral blood samples were drawn at six visits, namely V03 (baseline), V05, V07, V10, V12 and V13. For exploratory analyses, approximately 23 treated patients had longitudinal TCRB deep sequencing done wherever samples were available. What the work shows at the level of the full study, not this receptor alone: Immune responses induced by the vaccine were seen in more than 85% of patients across multiple MHC alleles. Pseudoprogression appeared unrelated to alterations in the top peripheral T cell clonotypes detected by TCRB sequencing. According to the authors, sample limitations meant that analyses of patient blood samples could not be reproduced. PBMC samples for TCRB deep sequencing were selected based on availability.

From cysteine to phenylalanine, the CDR3 is 18 amino acids long. Only the CDR3 DNA is retained, 54 bases long and in frame from the first base. CDR1 LNHDA and CDR2 SQIVND are derived from the germline V gene (reference sequence). The V and J ends are trimmed by 1 base and 1 base, leaving 19 bases between them. This clone has only one observation. Its antigen remains undetermined. Base-call qualities are not available, and no considerably larger clone is one nucleotide away. What the time point label conveys for this sample: week 11, during vaccination. A 20-mer mutant IDH1 peptide at 300 micrograms in Montanide made up each vaccine dose, which was injected subcutaneously together with topical imiquimod. All donors had newly diagnosed IDH1-mutant astrocytomas of WHO grade 3 or 4 that showed loss of nuclear ATRX. The samples were drawn from NOA16, a multicentre, single-arm, open-label phase I trial in Germany that tested a mutant IDH1 peptide vaccine in humans for the first time. The DNeasy Blood and Tissue Kit was used to extract genomic DNA from EDTA blood for TCRB sequencing.

The library was obtained by the immunoSEQ multiplex PCR assay. Rearranged TCR beta chain sequences were amplified using the hsTCRB Kit according to the manufacturer's protocol. TCRB libraries were sequenced on an Illumina MiSeq. The original methods were these. The kit vendor's proprietary platform handled demultiplexing, trimming and gene mapping. The clones in this table, taken by TCRdb from immuneACCESS, are in-frame only. Not every clone is retained; where verified, under half of the shortfall comes from an unresolved V gene, and the cause of the rest is unknown. Clone size and V and J calls were adopted from that table, with D and trimming inferred from the DNA. Within this sample are 50,000 to 65,000 clones, with approximately 88% of them counted one time only. Clones ranked in the top ten supply around 8.2% of the sample.

The sample in question was PBMCs, obtained from a glioma patient whose treatment included an IDH1 peptide vaccine. This receptor chain uses TRBV19 and TRBJ1-2, with the identity of the D gene unclear. The receptor was derived from a woman in her forties or fifties with glioma. The CDR3 has the sequence CASSIVFRQARSNYGYTF. In nucleotides, the sequence is TGTGCCAGTAGTATAGTGTTTCGGCAGGCTCGCAGTAACTATGGCTACACCTTC.